This TCR beta chain was observed in a study of T cell repertoires in cytomegalovirus infection (dated by TCRdb to 2018 to 2020). General notes on the study: Donor HLA type was relevant to the analysis, because carriage of CMV infection together with the matching HLA type was indicated by public TCR beta signatures.

Ends trimmed: V by 6 bases, J by 2 bases; bases unmatched to a gene: 9. Reading from cysteine to phenylalanine, the CDR3 counts 15 amino acids. The retained sequence is limited to the CDR3, 45 bases, with the frame set at the first base. Summary of the overall study and its limitations: Cumulative frequency of public TCR beta family members discriminated carriers of CMV infection plus the relevant HLA type in this cohort and an independent approximately 340-donor cohort. The ex vivo response was dominated by HLA-C-restricted CMV-specific TCR beta clonotypes, which also provided the single most frequent clonotype in two of eight donors.

Sequencing used an Illumina HiSeq 1500. TCRdb took the public reads, trimmed them with fastp at Q25, ran MiXCR for clone calling and kept in-frame beta chains. CDR3 protein duplicates are merged, each entry listing the most common genes and DNA. This sample comprises around 320,000 distinct CDR3 sequences, around a tenth of them detected only once. 3.5% to 4.5% of the sample lies in the top ten. Note on this clonotype: Its specific antigen is unknown. The record has no base qualities; no much larger clone is one base away.

The receptor's source is a human donor in good health (CMV status not recorded). Some clones in this sample may be carry-over from other donors' samples. The source material was PBMCs. This receptor chain uses TRBV12-3 or TRBV12-4 and TRBJ2-7, with TRBD2 matching 8 junction bases. The CDR3: CASSSTSGSTYEQYF. The DNA reads TGTGCCAGCAGCTCCACTAGCGGAAGTACCTACGAGCAGTACTTC.